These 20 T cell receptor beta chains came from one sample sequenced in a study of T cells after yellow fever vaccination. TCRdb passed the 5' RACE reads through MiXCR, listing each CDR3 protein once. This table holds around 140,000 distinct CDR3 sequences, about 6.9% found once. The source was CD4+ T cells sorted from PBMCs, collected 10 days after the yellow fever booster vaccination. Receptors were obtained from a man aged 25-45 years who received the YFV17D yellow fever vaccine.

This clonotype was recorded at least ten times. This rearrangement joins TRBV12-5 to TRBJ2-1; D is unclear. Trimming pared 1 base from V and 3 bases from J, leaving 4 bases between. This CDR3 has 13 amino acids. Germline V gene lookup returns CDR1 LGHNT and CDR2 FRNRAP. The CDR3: CASGLDLYNEQFF. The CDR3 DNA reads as TGTGCTAGTGGTTTGGACCTCTACAATGAGCAGTTCTTC.

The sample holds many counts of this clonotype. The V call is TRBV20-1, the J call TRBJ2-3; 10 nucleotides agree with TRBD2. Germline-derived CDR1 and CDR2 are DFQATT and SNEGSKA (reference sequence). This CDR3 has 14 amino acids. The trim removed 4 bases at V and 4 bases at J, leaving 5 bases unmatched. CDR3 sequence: CSAKAGGPADTQYF. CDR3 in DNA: TGCAGTGCTAAAGCGGGAGGGCCCGCAGATACGCAGTATTTT.

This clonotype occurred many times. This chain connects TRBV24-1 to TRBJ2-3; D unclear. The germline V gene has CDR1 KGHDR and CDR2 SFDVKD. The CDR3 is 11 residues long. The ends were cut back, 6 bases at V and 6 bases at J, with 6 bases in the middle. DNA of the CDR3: TGTGCCACCAGTTCCGGGGATACGCAGTATTTT. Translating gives CATSSGDTQYF.

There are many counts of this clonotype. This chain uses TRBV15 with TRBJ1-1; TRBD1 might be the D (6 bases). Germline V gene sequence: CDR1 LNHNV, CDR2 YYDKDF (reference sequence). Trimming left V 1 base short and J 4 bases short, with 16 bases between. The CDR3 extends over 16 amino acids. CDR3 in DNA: TGTGCCACCAGCAGAGGGAACAACAAGGGGGGCACTGAAGCTTTCTTT. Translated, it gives CATSRGNNKGGTEAFF.

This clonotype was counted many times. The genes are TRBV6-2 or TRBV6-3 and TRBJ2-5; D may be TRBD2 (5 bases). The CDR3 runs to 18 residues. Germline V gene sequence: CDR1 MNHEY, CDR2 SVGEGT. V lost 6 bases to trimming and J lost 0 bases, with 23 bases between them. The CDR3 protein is CASSLPRLSWEHQETQYF. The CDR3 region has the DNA TGTGCCAGCAGCCTACCGCGATTATCGTGGGAGCACCAAGAGACCCAGTACTTC.

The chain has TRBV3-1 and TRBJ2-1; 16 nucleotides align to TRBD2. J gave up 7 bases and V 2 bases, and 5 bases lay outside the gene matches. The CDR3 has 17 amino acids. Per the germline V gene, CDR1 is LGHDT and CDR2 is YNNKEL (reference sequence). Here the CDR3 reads CASSQWGLAGGRNEQFF. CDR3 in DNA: TGTGCCAGCAGCCAATGGGGACTAGCGGGAGGGAGGAATGAGCAGTTCTTC.

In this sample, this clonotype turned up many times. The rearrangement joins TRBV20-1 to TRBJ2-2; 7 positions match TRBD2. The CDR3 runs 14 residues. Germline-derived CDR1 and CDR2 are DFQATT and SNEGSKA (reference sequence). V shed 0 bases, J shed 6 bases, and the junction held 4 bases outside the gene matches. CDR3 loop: CSARDLRGAGELFF. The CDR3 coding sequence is TGCAGTGCTAGAGATTTACGGGGGGCCGGGGAGCTGTTTTTT.

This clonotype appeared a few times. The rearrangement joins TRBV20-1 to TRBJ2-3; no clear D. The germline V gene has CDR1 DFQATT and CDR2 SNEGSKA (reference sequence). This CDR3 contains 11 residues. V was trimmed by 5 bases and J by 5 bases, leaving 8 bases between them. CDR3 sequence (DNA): TGCAGTGCTTCCCAACTAGATACGCAGTATTTT. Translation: CSASQLDTQYF.

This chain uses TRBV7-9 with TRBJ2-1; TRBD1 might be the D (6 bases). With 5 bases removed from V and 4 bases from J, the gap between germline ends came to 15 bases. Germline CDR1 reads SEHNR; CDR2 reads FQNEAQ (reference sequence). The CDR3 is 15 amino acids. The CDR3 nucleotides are TGTGCCAGCAGCCCCCCCCCCGGGACATACAATGAGCAGTTCTTC. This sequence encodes CASSPPPGTYNEQFF.

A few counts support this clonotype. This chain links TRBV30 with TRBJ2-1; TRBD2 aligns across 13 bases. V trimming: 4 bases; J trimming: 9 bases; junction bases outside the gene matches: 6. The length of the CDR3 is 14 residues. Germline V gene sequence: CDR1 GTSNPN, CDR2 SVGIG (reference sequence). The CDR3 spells CAWNPGLAGSEQFF. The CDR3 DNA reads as TGTGCCTGGAACCCGGGACTAGCGGGAAGTGAGCAGTTCTTC.

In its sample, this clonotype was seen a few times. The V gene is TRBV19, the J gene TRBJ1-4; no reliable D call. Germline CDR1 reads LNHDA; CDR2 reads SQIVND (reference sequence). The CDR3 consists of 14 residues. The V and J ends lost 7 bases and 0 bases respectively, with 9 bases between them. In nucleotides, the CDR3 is TGTGCCAGTACCTCCATTGCAACTAATGAAAAACTGTTTTTT. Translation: CASTSIATNEKLFF.

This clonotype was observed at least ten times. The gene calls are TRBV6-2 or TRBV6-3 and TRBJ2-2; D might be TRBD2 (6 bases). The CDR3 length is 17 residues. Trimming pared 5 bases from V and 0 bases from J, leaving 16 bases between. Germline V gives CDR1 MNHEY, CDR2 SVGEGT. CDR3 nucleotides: TGTGCCAGCAGTGGGCATAGAGGGAGGACGAACACCGGGGAGCTGTTTTTT. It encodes CASSGHRGRTNTGELFF.

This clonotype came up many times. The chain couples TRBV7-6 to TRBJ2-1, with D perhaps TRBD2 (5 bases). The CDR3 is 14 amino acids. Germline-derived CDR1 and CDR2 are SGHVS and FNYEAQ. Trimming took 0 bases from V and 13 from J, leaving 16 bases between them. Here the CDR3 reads CASSLASETTRQFF. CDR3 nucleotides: TGTGCCAGCAGCTTAGCGAGCGAGACTACTCGTCAGTTCTTC.

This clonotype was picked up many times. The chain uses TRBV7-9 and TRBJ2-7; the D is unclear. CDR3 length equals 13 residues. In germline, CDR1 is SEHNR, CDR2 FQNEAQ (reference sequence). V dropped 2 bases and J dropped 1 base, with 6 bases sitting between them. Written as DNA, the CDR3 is TGTGCCAGCAGCTTAATTACTTCCTACGAGCAGTACTTC. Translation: CASSLITSYEQYF.

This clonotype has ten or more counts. Here the CDR3 DNA reads TGTGCCAGCAGTTACACCGCGGGGGGATCCTACAATGAGCAGTTCTTC. This translates into CASSYTAGGSYNEQFF. V gene TRBV6-5 combines with J gene TRBJ2-1; 8 bases are shared with TRBD2. The ends lost 2 bases at V and 1 base at J; junction bases unmatched: 4. Germline V gene sequence: CDR1 MNHEY, CDR2 SVGAGI. This CDR3 has 16 amino acids.

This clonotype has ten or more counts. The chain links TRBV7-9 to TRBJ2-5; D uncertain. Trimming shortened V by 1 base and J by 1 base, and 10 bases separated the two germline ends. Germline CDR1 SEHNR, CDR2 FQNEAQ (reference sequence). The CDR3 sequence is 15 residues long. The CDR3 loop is CASSLVGRSQETQYF. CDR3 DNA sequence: TGTGCCAGCAGCTTAGTAGGCAGGAGCCAAGAGACCCAGTACTTC.

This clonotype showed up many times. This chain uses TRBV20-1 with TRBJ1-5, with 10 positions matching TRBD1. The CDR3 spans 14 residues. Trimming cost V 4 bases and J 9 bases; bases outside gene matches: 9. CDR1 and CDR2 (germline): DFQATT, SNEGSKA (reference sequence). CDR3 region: CSAILGTGVRPQHF. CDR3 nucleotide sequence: TGCAGTGCTATCCTCGGGACAGGGGTTCGGCCCCAGCATTTT.

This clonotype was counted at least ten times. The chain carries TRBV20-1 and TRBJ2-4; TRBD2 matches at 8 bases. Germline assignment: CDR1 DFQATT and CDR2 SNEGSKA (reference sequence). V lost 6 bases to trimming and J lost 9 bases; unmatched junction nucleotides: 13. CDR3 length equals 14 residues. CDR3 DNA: TGCAGTGCCTCCCGGGGGGGGTGGGAAAGCATTCAGTACTTC. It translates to CSASRGGWESIQYF.

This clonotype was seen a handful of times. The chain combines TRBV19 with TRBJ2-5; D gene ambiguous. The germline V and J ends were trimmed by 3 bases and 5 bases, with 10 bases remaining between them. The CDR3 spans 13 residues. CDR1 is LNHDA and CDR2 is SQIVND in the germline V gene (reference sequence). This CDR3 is CASSIGLLETQYF. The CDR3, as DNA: TGTGCCAGTAGTATCGGCCTACTTGAGACCCAGTACTTC.

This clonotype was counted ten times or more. This chain's CDR3 is CATSGVGDSEKLFF. In nucleotides, the CDR3 is TGTGCCACCAGCGGGGTAGGAGACTCTGAAAAACTGTTTTTT. The gene calls are TRBV15 and TRBJ1-4; no firm D call. The V gene's germline CDR1 is LNHNV and CDR2 YYDKDF (reference sequence). Deletions cut 5 bases from V and 7 bases from J, with 14 bases between. The CDR3 loop spans 14 amino acids.